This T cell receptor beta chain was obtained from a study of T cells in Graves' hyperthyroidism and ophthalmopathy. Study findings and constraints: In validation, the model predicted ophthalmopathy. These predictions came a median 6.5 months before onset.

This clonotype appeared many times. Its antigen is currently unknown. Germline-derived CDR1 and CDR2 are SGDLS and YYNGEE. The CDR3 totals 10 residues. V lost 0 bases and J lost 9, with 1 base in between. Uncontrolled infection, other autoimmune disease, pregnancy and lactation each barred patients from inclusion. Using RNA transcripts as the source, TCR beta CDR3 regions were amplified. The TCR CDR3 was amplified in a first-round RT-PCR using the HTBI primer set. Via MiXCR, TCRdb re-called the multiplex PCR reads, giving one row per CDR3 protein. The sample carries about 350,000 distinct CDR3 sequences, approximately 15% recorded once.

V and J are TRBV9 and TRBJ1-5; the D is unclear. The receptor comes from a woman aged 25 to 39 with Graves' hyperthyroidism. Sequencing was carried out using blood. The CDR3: CASSVAPQHF. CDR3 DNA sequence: TGTGCCAGCAGCGTAGCGCCCCAGCATTTT.